One and the same sample provided the 5 T cell receptor beta chains below, sequenced in a study of human T cells and chemical hapten exposure. TCRdb passed the RACE reads through MiXCR, listing each CDR3 protein once. The table shows 130,000 or so distinct CDR3 sequences, with approximately 10% occurring only once. Stated time point: healthy volunteer bleed at 2 weeks. Whole blood, unfractionated, served as the material for total RNA extraction. The sample consisted of whole blood. These receptors originate from a male donor in good health. Some clones in this sample may be carry-over from other donors' samples.

This clonotype was counted many times. V usage is TRBV12-3 or TRBV12-4 and J usage is TRBJ2-1; the D gene is possibly TRBD1 (5 bases). CDR3 length: 16 residues. The germline V and J ends were trimmed by 0 bases and 7 bases, with 16 bases remaining between them. CDR3 sequence: CASSLAKGKGWNEQFF. The CDR3, as DNA: TGTGCCAGCAGTTTAGCGAAGGGGAAAGGCTGGAATGAGCAGTTCTTC.

Regarding this clonotype: With a much larger clone just one base away, this may be a read error. The chain links TRBV12-3 or TRBV12-4 to TRBJ2-1, with 8 bases identical to TRBD2. There are 15 residues in the CDR3. CDR3 nucleotide sequence: TGTGCCAGCAGGTCCTCAGCGGGGGAGTACAATGAGCGGTTCTTC. It codes for CASRSSAGEYNERFF.

The chain has TRBV29-1 and TRBJ2-2; TRBD1 aligns across 7 bases. The germline gives CDR1 SQVTM, CDR2 ANQGSEA. The CDR3 length is 13 residues. The junction had 7 bases not matched to a gene; V was cut back by 8 bases and J by 4 bases. CDR3 sequence: CSMGQSVTGELFF. CDR3 DNA: TGCAGCATGGGACAGAGTGTCACCGGGGAGCTGTTTTTT.

This clonotype has ten or more counts. V and J are TRBV14 and TRBJ2-6, with 8 bases identical to TRBD1. Germline V gene sequence: CDR1 SGHDN, CDR2 FVKESK. The CDR3 runs to 17 residues. V gave up 0 bases and J gave up 9 bases; unmatched junction bases: 10. The chain's CDR3 is CASSQDGGTGEYNVLTF. Here the CDR3 DNA reads TGTGCCAGCAGCCAAGATGGGGGGACAGGAGAATACAACGTCCTGACTTTC.

The rearrangement joins TRBV2 to TRBJ2-1; 8 bases fit TRBD2. The CDR3 loop spans 14 amino acids. V lost 7 bases to trimming and J lost 6 bases; unmatched junction nucleotides: 8. In germline, CDR1 is SNHLY, CDR2 FYNNEI. CDR3 DNA sequence: TGTGCCAGCACCGAAGTGGGACTAGGCAATGAGCAGTTCTTC. Its protein is CASTEVGLGNEQFF.